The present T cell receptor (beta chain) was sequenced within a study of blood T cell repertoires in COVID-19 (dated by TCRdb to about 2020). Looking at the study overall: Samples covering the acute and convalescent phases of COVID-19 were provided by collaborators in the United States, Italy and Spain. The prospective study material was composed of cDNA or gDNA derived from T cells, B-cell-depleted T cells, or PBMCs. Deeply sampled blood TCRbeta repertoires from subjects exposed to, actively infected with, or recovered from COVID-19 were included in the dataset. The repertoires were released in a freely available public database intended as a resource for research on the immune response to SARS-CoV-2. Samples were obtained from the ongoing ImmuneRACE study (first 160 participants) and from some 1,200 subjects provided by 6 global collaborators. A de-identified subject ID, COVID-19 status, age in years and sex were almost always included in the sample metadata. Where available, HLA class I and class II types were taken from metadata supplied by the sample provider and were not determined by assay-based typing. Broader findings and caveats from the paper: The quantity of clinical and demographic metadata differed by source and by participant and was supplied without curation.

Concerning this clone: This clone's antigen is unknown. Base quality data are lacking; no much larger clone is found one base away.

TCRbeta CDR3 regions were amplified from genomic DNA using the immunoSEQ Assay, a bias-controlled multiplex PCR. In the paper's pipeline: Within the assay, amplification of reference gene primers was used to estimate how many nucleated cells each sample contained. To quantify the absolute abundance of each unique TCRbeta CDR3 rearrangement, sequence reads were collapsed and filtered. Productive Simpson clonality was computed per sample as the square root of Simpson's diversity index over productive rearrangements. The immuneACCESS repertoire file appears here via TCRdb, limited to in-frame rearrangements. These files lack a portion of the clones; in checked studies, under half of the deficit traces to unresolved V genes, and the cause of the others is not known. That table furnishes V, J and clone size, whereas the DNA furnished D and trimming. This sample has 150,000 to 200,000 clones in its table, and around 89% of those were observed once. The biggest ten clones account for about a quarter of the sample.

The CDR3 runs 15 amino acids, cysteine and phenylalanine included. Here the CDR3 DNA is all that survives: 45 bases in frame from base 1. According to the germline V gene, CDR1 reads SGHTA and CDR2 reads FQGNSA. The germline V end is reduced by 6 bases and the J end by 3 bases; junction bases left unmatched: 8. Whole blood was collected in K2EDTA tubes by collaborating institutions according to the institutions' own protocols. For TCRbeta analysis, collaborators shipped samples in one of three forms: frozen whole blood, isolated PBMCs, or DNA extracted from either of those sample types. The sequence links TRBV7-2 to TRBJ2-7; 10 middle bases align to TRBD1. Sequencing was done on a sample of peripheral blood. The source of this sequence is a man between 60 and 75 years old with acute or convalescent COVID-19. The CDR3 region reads CASRLGTGVDYEQYF. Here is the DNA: TGTGCCAGCAGACTCGGGACAGGGGTTGACTACGAGCAGTACTTC.